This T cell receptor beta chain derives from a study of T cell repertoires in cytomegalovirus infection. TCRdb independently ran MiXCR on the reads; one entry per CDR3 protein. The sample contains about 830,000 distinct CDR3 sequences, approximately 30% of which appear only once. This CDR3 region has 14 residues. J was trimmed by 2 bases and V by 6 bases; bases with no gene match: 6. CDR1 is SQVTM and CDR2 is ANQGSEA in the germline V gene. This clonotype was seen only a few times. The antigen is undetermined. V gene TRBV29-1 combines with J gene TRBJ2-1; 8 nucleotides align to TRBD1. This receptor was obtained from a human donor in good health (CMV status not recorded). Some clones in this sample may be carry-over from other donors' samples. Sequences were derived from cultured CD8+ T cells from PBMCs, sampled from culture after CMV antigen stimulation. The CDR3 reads CSVADRGPYNEQFF. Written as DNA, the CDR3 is TGCAGCGTAGCCGACAGGGGACCCTACAATGAGCAGTTCTTC.